Listed below are T cell receptor beta chains from one sample, sequenced in a study of cytomegalovirus exposure and HLA in healthy donors. Measured with immunoSEQ multiplex PCR; TCRdb has only the in-frame clones, and not every one. The sample shows tens of thousands of clones, more than 70% of them seen only once. The source material was PBMCs. These receptors originate from a man aged 50 or older in good health and CMV-seropositive. Both conserved end residues are part of each CDR3. D genes are given only for firm matches. For some rows the clone size is stated as once, few or many, or as a class when expanded; others skip it.

j_gene | v_gene | len | d_gene | abundance | CDR3nt | CDR3aa
TRBJ2-2 | TRBV7-7 | 14 | . | . | TGTGCCAGCAGCTTAGGAGGGCACACCGGGGAGCTGTTTTTT | CASSLGGHTGELFF
TRBJ2-7 | TRBV27 | 15 | TRBD2 | . | TGTGCCAGCAGTTGGACTAGCGGGGGAAACTACGAGCAGTACTTC | CASSWTSGGNYEQYF
TRBJ2-7 | TRBV2 | 14 | TRBD1 | few | TGTGCCAGCAGCGAACAGGGGGCAAGGTACGAGCAGTACTTC | CASSEQGARYEQYF
TRBJ1-5 | TRBV25-1 | 15 | . | . | TGTGCCAGCAGTGGGGGCAGGGGCAGCAATCAGCCCCAGCATTTT | CASSGGRGSNQPQHF
TRBJ2-7 | TRBV5-4 | 14 | . | . | TGTGCCAGCAGCCGGGACACCCGACCCTACGAGCAGTACTTC | CASSRDTRPYEQYF
TRBJ2-2 | TRBV7-2 | 17 | TRBD2 | . | TGTGCCAGCAGCTACCGACTCGGGGGGGCCAACACCGGGGAGCTGTTTTTT | CASSYRLGGANTGELFF
TRBJ1-3 | TRBV5-1 | 15 | . | once | TGCGCCAGCAGCTTAGGGGCAATCTCTGGAAACACCATATATTTT | CASSLGAISGNTIYF
TRBJ1-3 | TRBV5-1 | 15 | . | . | TGCGCCAGCAGGCCAAGCACTAGCTCTGGAAACACCATATATTTT | CASRPSTSSGNTIYF
TRBJ2-3 | TRBV29-1 | 13 | TRBD1 | . | TGCAGCGTTGATCTGACAGGGGCAGATACGCAGTATTTT | CSVDLTGADTQYF
TRBJ2-3 | TRBV6-1 | 15 | TRBD2 | . | TGTGCCAGCAGTGAAGTGGGCGGGGGGGCCGATACGCAGTATTTT | CASSEVGGGADTQYF
TRBJ2-7 | TRBV5-1 | 12 | . | . | TGCGCCAGCAGCTTGGAGGGGTACGAGCAGTACTTC | CASSLEGYEQYF
TRBJ1-1 | TRBV6-1 | 13 | . | . | TGTGCCAGCAGTGATACACGGAACACTGAAGCTTTCTTT | CASSDTRNTEAFF
TRBJ2-7 | TRBV30 | 13 | TRBD1 | once | TGTGCCTGGAGAGACAGGGGGCTCTACGAGCAGTACTTC | CAWRDRGLYEQYF
TRBJ2-7 | TRBV5-1 | 16 | TRBD1 | . | TGCGCCAGCAGCTTGGCCTCCGGGACAGGGACCTACGAGCAGTACTTC | CASSLASGTGTYEQYF
TRBJ2-3 | TRBV9 | 15 | . | . | TGTGCCAGCAGCCGAGGGGGGGCAATCACAGATACGCAGTATTTT | CASSRGGAITDTQYF
TRBJ2-3 | TRBV19 | 13 | . | few | TGTGCCAGTAGTGCAGGGAGCACAGATACGCAGTATTTT | CASSAGSTDTQYF
TRBJ1-2 | TRBV27 | 13 | . | . | TGTGCCAGCAAGGAGGGTGCCTTATATGGCTACACCTTC | CASKEGALYGYTF
TRBJ2-2 | TRBV30 | 13 | . | . | TGTGCCTGGAGTATACAGAACACCGGGGAGCTGTTTTTT | CAWSIQNTGELFF